Listed here are 14 T cell receptor beta chains from one sample, sequenced in a study of blood T cell repertoires in COVID-19. Repertoires were generated with immunoSEQ multiplex PCR, while TCRdb's copy carries only in-frame clones and drops some. The table records some 150,000 clones, 75% to 90% of them present only once. Sequencing was performed on peripheral blood. The receptor source for this set is a woman in her seventies with acute or convalescent COVID-19.

The chain employs TRBV5-1 and TRBJ2-5; 8 bases are a match to TRBD2. V dropped 1 base and J dropped 3; count of bases not matched to a gene: 8. The CDR3 consists of 16 residues. CDR1 is SGHRS, CDR2 YFSETQ, per germline. The CDR3 nucleotides read TGCGCCAGCAGCTTGACGGCGGGGACTAGGGAAGAGACCCAGTACTTC. Its translation: CASSLTAGTREETQYF.

The rearrangement uses TRBV6-5 and TRBJ1-1, with 8 nucleotides matching TRBD1. This CDR3 is 13 amino acids long. Germline loops: CDR1 MNHEY, CDR2 SVGAGI. V trimming: 6 bases; J trimming: 6 bases; junction bases outside the gene matches: 6. The CDR3 sequence is CASSKTGVAEAFF. In DNA, the CDR3 is TGTGCCAGCAGCAAGACAGGGGTGGCTGAAGCTTTCTTT.

This clone was counted once. This rearrangement joins TRBV21-1 to TRBJ2-3; TRBD2, the D gene given by the table, was not confirmed from the DNA. TRBV21-1 is termed a pseudogene. The CDR3 covers 15 residues. The CDR3 protein is CASSRRTSFSDTQYF. The CDR3 coding sequence is TGTGCCAGCAGCAGAAGGACTAGCTTTTCGGATACGCAGTATTTT.

V gene TRBV7-2 combines with J gene TRBJ1-3, with 10 bases aligning to TRBD1. The CDR3 spans 14 residues. The germline gives CDR1 SGHTA, CDR2 FQGNSA. The ends lost 10 bases at V and 2 bases at J; junction bases unmatched: 5. This CDR3 is CAITTGGAGNTIYF. DNA of the CDR3: TGTGCCATCACGACAGGGGGCGCTGGAAACACCATATATTTT.

This clone was picked up a small number of times. This rearrangement joins TRBV3-1 (or the pseudogene TRBV3-2) to TRBJ2-5; 12 bases are shared with TRBD1. The germline V gene has CDR1 LGHDT and CDR2 YNNKEL (reference sequence). The CDR3 length is 16 residues. Unmatched junction bases numbered 12, after V lost 7 bases and J lost 6 bases. CDR3 in amino acids: CASTSSGQGARQTQYF. For the CDR3, the DNA is TGTGCCAGCACCTCATCGGGACAGGGGGCAAGGCAGACCCAGTACTTC.

This chain's CDR3 is CASSVAGGTGRNTGELFF. CDR3 DNA: TGTGCCAGCAGCGTAGCAGGTGGGACAGGGAGGAACACCGGGGAGCTGTTTTTT. The V and J genes are TRBV9 and TRBJ2-2, with 9 bases aligning to TRBD1. The germline V gene encodes CDR1 SGDLS and CDR2 YYNGEE. The CDR3 is 18 residues long. With V trimmed by 0 bases and J by 1 base, 7 bases remained unmatched.

J is TRBJ1-2 and V is TRBV13; 11 bases line up with TRBD1. V trimming: 1 base; J trimming: 3 bases; junction bases outside the gene matches: 4. The CDR3 is 16 residues long. Germline CDR1 is PRHDT and CDR2 is FYEKMQ (reference sequence). CDR3 region: CASSLEGDRGDYGYTF. Here the CDR3 DNA reads TGTGCCAGCAGCTTAGAGGGGGACAGGGGGGACTATGGCTACACCTTC.

The V call is TRBV5-4, the J call TRBJ1-3, with D possibly matching TRBD1 (5 bases). The CDR3 length is 14 residues. V lost 4 bases and J 0 bases, leaving 8 bases between the germline ends. Germline loops: CDR1 SGHNT, CDR2 YYREEE (reference sequence). CDR3 protein: CASSNQGSGNTIYF. The CDR3 nucleotides are TGTGCCAGCAGCAACCAGGGCTCTGGAAACACCATATATTTT.

This chain joins TRBV19 and TRBJ2-1; 8 bases agree with TRBD1. Losses at the gene ends were 6 bases for V and 4 bases for J; bases not matched to a gene: 5. The CDR3 length is 14 residues. Germline CDR1 is LNHDA and CDR2 is SQIVND (reference sequence). CDR3 sequence reads: CASRTGVEYNEQFF. CDR3 bases: TGTGCCAGTAGGACAGGGGTTGAGTACAATGAGCAGTTCTTC.

The V gene is TRBV19, the J gene TRBJ1-6; 7 nucleotides line up with TRBD1. The CDR3 runs to 14 residues. V shed 3 bases and J 10 bases; nucleotides not matched to a gene: 6. CDR1 and CDR2 (germline): LNHDA, SQIVND (reference sequence). Here the CDR3 reads CASSIRDRPSPLHF. CDR3 sequence (DNA): TGTGCCAGTAGTATCCGGGACAGACCATCACCCCTCCACTTT.

This chain connects TRBV19 to TRBJ2-1, with TRBD1 matching 7 bases. Germline assignment: CDR1 LNHDA and CDR2 SQIVND (reference sequence). V lost 0 bases to trimming and J lost 4 bases; unmatched junction nucleotides: 3. The CDR3 sequence is 15 residues long. The CDR3 reads CASSIEDRLYNEQFF. The CDR3 DNA is TGTGCCAGTAGTATAGAGGACAGGTTGTACAATGAGCAGTTCTTC.

The chain combines TRBV5-5 with TRBJ2-1; no clear D. The CDR3 contains 14 residues. Trimming pared 6 bases from V and 0 bases from J, leaving 10 bases between. Germline V gene data show CDR1 as SGHKS and CDR2 as YYEKEE (reference sequence). CDR3 nucleotides: TGTGCCAGCAACGGCGACATCTCCTACAATGAGCAGTTCTTC. Translating it yields CASNGDISYNEQFF.

This clone was picked up a small number of times. The genes are TRBV10-3 and TRBJ1-2; tentatively, D is TRBD1 (5 bases). This CDR3 region has 13 residues. Trimming cost V 3 bases and J 2 bases, with 7 bases left between them. Germline loops: CDR1 ENHRY, CDR2 SYGVKD. CDR3 coding DNA: TGTGCCATCAGTGACTCAGGGAACTATGGCTACACCTTC. Its protein is CAISDSGNYGYTF.

This sequence joins TRBV27 and TRBJ2-7; D unresolved. The CDR3 is made up of 15 amino acids. Trimming pared 1 base from V and 3 bases from J, leaving 13 bases between. The germline gives CDR1 MNHEY, CDR2 SMNVEV (reference sequence). Written as DNA, the CDR3 is TGTGCCAGCAGTTTATATTCAGGTTCCTACTACGAGCAGTACTTC. Translated, it gives CASSLYSGSYYEQYF.